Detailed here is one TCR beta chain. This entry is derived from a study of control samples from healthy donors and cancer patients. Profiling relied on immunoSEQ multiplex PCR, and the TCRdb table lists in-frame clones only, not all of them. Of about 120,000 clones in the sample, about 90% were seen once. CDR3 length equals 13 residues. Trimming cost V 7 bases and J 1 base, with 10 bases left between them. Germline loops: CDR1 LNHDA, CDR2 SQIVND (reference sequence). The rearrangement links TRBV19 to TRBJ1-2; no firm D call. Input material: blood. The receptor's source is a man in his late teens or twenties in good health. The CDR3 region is CASNIGYNYGYTF. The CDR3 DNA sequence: TGTGCCAGTAATATCGGGTATAACTATGGCTACACCTTC.